These 14 T cell receptor beta chains were all obtained from the same sample, sequenced in a study of blood T cell repertoires in COVID-19. The assay was immunoSEQ multiplex PCR, and TCRdb's table has in-frame clones only and misses some. Among around 97,000 clones listed, 70% to 85% were seen once. The sample taken for sequencing was peripheral blood. Every receptor here comes from a man in his sixties or seventies with acute or convalescent COVID-19.

This chain uses TRBV5-6 with TRBJ1-5, with D tentatively TRBD1 (5 bases). The CDR3 covers 15 residues. Trimming took off 2 bases at V and 2 bases at J, with 11 bases between the two ends. Germline V gene data show CDR1 as SGHDT and CDR2 as YYEEEE. CDR3 nucleotides: TGTGCCAGCAGCTTCAGGGTGGGTGGCAATCAGCCCCAGCATTTT. This sequence encodes CASSFRVGGNQPQHF.

The chain combines TRBV2 with TRBJ1-5; a possible D gene is TRBD1 (6 bases). V was shortened by 6 bases and J by 4 bases, with 10 bases between the two germline ends. This CDR3 contains 13 residues. The germline V gene has CDR1 SNHLY and CDR2 FYNNEI. CDR3 coding DNA: TGTGCCAGCAGAATTACAGGGAATCAGCCCCAGCATTTT. This gives the protein CASRITGNQPQHF.

This chain links TRBV18 with TRBJ2-1; 11 bases agree with TRBD1. The V gene end was trimmed by 3 bases and the J gene end by 0 bases; junction bases not matched to a gene: 4. The CDR3 length is 17 residues. CDR1 and CDR2 (germline): KGHSH, LQKENI. The chain's CDR3 is CASSPGTGGSSYNEQFF. The DNA for the CDR3 is TGTGCCAGCTCACCGGGGACAGGGGGTAGCTCCTACAATGAGCAGTTCTTC.

This clone was recorded once. The V and J genes are TRBV6-5 and TRBJ2-5; 7 nucleotides line up with TRBD1. The J segment lost 2 bases and the V segment lost 5 bases, leaving 5 bases of the junction unmatched. The CDR3 has 14 amino acids. Germline values: CDR1 MNHEY, CDR2 SVGAGI. The CDR3 DNA is TGTGCCAGCAGTAGGACAGGCAGGCAAGAGACCCAGTACTTC. Its protein product is CASSRTGRQETQYF.

The gene calls are TRBV28 and TRBJ1-5; 9 nucleotides match TRBD1. This CDR3 region has 14 residues. J lost 5 bases, V lost 5 bases, and 4 bases had no gene match. The germline gives CDR1 MDHEN, CDR2 SYDVKM. The CDR3 loop is CASSGQGLYQPQHF. The CDR3 coding sequence is TGTGCCAGCAGTGGACAGGGGTTGTATCAGCCCCAGCATTTT.

J is TRBJ2-7 and V is TRBV29-1; 9 nucleotides line up with TRBD1. CDR1 and CDR2 (germline): SQVTM, ANQGSEA. Unmatched junction bases numbered 5, after V lost 1 base and J lost 4 bases. The CDR3 sequence is 14 residues long. CDR3 sequence (DNA): TGCAGCGTTGAAGGGTCGGGACAGGGATACGAGCAGTACTTC. Translated, it gives CSVEGSGQGYEQYF.

This chain uses TRBV30 with TRBJ1-4; TRBD1 matches at 9 bases. The CDR3 contains 13 residues. Germline CDR1 reads GTSNPN; CDR2 reads SVGIG (reference sequence). V was pared by 5 bases and J by 5 bases, with 3 bases of the junction left unmatched. CDR3 region: CAWDRGGNEKLFF. CDR3 DNA: TGTGCCTGGGACAGGGGGGGAAATGAAAAACTGTTTTTT. Variable domain in full (rest from reference TRBV30 and TRBJ1-4): SQTIHQWPATLVQPVGSPLSLECTVEGTSNPNLYWYRQAAGRGLQLLFYSVGIGQISSEVPQNLSASRPQDRQFILSSKKLLLSDSGFYLCAWDRGGNEKLFFGSGTQLSVL.

The chain uses TRBV3-1 (or the pseudogene TRBV3-2) and TRBJ1-1; 8 bases match TRBD1. V lost 4 bases and J lost 9; bases outside the gene matches: 19. The length of the CDR3 is 17 residues. Germline CDR1 and CDR2: LGHDT and YNNKEL (reference sequence). CDR3 amino acids: CASSPTGGTGLFPKAFF. Written as DNA, the CDR3 is TGTGCCAGCAGCCCTACCGGAGGGACAGGCCTGTTTCCAAAAGCTTTCTTT.

CDR3 in amino acids: CASKTSVWINSPLHF. Written as DNA, the CDR3 is TGTGCCAGTAAGACTAGCGTGTGGATTAATTCACCCCTCCACTTT. The gene calls are TRBV19 and TRBJ1-6; no firm D call. This CDR3 has 15 amino acids. Germline-derived CDR1 and CDR2 are LNHDA and SQIVND (reference sequence). V was shortened by 7 bases and J by 6 bases, with 16 bases between the two germline ends.

This chain joins TRBV15 and TRBJ2-7; TRBD1 might be the D (6 bases). CDR1 and CDR2 (germline): LNHNV, YYDKDF (reference sequence). The V gene lost 3 bases and the J gene lost 0 bases, with 9 bases spanning the gap. This CDR3 contains 14 residues. The CDR3 protein is CATSSGTSSYEQYF. The CDR3 DNA reads TGTGCCACCAGCAGCGGGACAAGCTCCTACGAGCAGTACTTC.

This clone was counted between two and nine times. V usage is TRBV2 and J usage is TRBJ1-5; D is unresolved. This CDR3 is 15 amino acids long. Trimming took off 2 bases at V and 2 bases at J, with 10 bases between the two ends. CDR1 SNHLY and CDR2 FYNNEI come from the germline V gene. CDR3 sequence: CASSESGFGNQPQHF. CDR3 sequence (DNA): TGTGCCAGCAGTGAATCGGGATTTGGCAATCAGCCCCAGCATTTT.

The V call is TRBV19, the J call TRBJ2-2, with D possibly being TRBD1 (6 bases). Deletions cut 10 bases from V and 2 bases from J, with 14 bases between. The CDR3 has 14 residues. CDR1 LNHDA and CDR2 SQIVND come from the germline V gene (reference sequence). This CDR3 reads CATRQVSNTGELFF. The CDR3 nucleotides read TGTGCCACCCGACAGGTCTCCAACACCGGGGAGCTGTTTTTT.

The chain carries TRBV7-6 and TRBJ1-1, with D tentatively TRBD1 (6 bases). Germline loops: CDR1 SGHVS, CDR2 FNYEAQ. The CDR3 loop spans 14 amino acids. Trimming stripped 6 bases from V and 1 base from J, with 12 bases between. The CDR3 DNA follows: TGTGCCAGCAGATCAGAGACAGGGAACACTGAAGCTTTCTTT. Residues: CASRSETGNTEAFF. Based on the CDR3 plus reference TRBV7-6 and TRBJ1-1, the full variable domain is GAGVSQSPRYKVTKRGQDVALRCDPISGHVSLYWYRQALGQGPEFLTYFNYEAQQDKSGLPNDRFSAERPEGSISTLTIQRTEQRDSAMYRCASRSETGNTEAFFGQGTRLTVV.

V gene TRBV19 combines with J gene TRBJ2-7, with TRBD2 matching over 13 bases. Germline loops: CDR1 LNHDA, CDR2 SQIVND (reference sequence). J was trimmed by 3 bases and V by 5 bases; bases with no gene match: 1. This CDR3 contains 14 residues. The CDR3 reads CASSRTSGSYEQYF. Written as DNA, the CDR3 is TGTGCCAGTAGTCGGACTAGCGGGAGCTACGAGCAGTACTTC.